This is a list of T cell receptor beta chains from one sample in a study of blood T cell repertoires in COVID-19. Some clones are missing from TCRdb's copy, which holds only in-frame ones; the method was immunoSEQ multiplex PCR. The sample consists of under 200,000 clones, roughly 90% of them appearing once. The sequenced sample was PBMCs or T cells enriched from blood (not recorded which). The origin of the receptors is a woman aged 45-65 years who had recovered from COVID-19. The CDR3 runs from the conserved cysteine through the conserved F or W. The order of the fields is V gene, clone size, J gene, D gene, CDR3 DNA, CDR3 protein. The D gene is left open where the match is weak. Some rows mark clone size as missing; the rest say once, few, many or name a class of expanded clone.

V: TRBV3-1/TRBV3-2; size: NA; J: TRBJ1-4; D: NA; DNA: TGTGCCAGCAGCCTGAGGGGGGGGTCTAATGAAAAACTGTTTTTT; CDR3: CASSLRGGSNEKLFF
V: TRBV18; size: few; J: TRBJ2-1; D: NA; DNA: TGTGCCAGCTCACCACCCACCGGACAGAGAGGAGAGCAGTTCTTC; CDR3: CASSPPTGQRGEQFF
V: TRBV3-1/TRBV3-2; size: NA; J: TRBJ1-1; D: TRBD1; DNA: TGTGCCAGCAGACCGACAGGGATCTTAAACACTGAAGCTTTCTTT; CDR3: CASRPTGILNTEAFF
V: TRBV30; size: NA; J: TRBJ2-3; D: NA; DNA: TGTGCCTGGAGTCGGGCAGGGCTGAGCACAGATACGCAGTATTTT; CDR3: CAWSRAGLSTDTQYF
V: TRBV18; size: NA; J: TRBJ1-3; D: NA; DNA: TGTGCCAGCCGAGGGACATCCCAAAACCTACCCTCTGGAAACACCATATATTTT; CDR3: CASRGTSQNLPSGNTIYF
V: TRBV5-6; size: NA; J: TRBJ1-2; D: NA; DNA: TGTGCCAGCAGCTTGGAACGGTCCTCATACCTTAACTATGGCTACACCTTC; CDR3: CASSLERSSYLNYGYTF
V: TRBV5-1; size: NA; J: TRBJ1-1; D: TRBD1; DNA: TGCGCCAGCAGCCTCAGGGGGCGCGACACTGAAGCTTTCTTT; CDR3: CASSLRGRDTEAFF
V: TRBV19; size: NA; J: TRBJ2-5; D: TRBD1; DNA: TGTGCCAGTAGTATTCTGGGACAGGGTGGAGGGGAGACCCAGTACTTC; CDR3: CASSILGQGGGETQYF
V: TRBV19; size: NA; J: TRBJ1-5; D: NA; DNA: TGTGCCAGTAGTATAGTTGGCGGCCTCAATCAGCCCCAGCATTTT; CDR3: CASSIVGGLNQPQHF
V: TRBV24-1; size: NA; J: TRBJ1-4; D: NA; DNA: TGTGCCACCAGTGATTTTTCCCCGGGCACGGGGGAGGAAAAACTGTTTTTT; CDR3: CATSDFSPGTGEEKLFF
V: TRBV3-1/TRBV3-2; size: NA; J: TRBJ1-1; D: NA; DNA: TGTGCCAGCAGCCCGTCTCCAGAGGCGAACACTGAAGCTTTCTTT; CDR3: CASSPSPEANTEAFF
V: TRBV2; size: NA; J: TRBJ2-6; D: NA; DNA: TGTGCCTACGAGGGAGGGGCCAACGTCCTGACTTTC; CDR3: CAYEGGANVLTF
V: TRBV19; size: NA; J: TRBJ2-7; D: TRBD1; DNA: TGTGCCAGTCGACGACAGGGGGTATACGAGCAGTACTTC; CDR3: CASRRQGVYEQYF
V: TRBV5-4; size: NA; J: TRBJ2-1; D: TRBD2; DNA: TGTGCCAGCAGCGCCCGGGGGGAGTCCTACAATGAGCAGTTCTTC; CDR3: CASSARGESYNEQFF
V: TRBV6-5; size: NA; J: TRBJ2-7; D: NA; DNA: TGTGCCAGCAGTCCCCTCCCCTCCTACGAGCAGTACTTC; CDR3: CASSPLPSYEQYF
V: TRBV7-2; size: NA; J: TRBJ2-2; D: NA; DNA: TGTGCCAGCAGCTTACGGATAGGGGGAGAGACCGGGGAGCTGTTTTTT; CDR3: CASSLRIGGETGELFF
V: TRBV27; size: NA; J: TRBJ2-7; D: NA; DNA: TGTGCCAGCAGTTTCAGGACAGAGCCGAGATACGAGCAGTACTTC; CDR3: CASSFRTEPRYEQYF
V: TRBV11-3; size: NA; J: TRBJ1-4; D: TRBD1; DNA: TGTGCCAGCAGCCCCGGTGGGGGGACAGGGAACGAAAAACTGTTTTTT; CDR3: CASSPGGGTGNEKLFF
V: TRBV7-3; size: NA; J: TRBJ2-3; D: NA; DNA: TGTGCCAGCAGCTTAGTTAGCAGGGAAACAGATACGCAGTATTTT; CDR3: CASSLVSRETDTQYF
V: TRBV5-5; size: NA; J: TRBJ2-7; D: NA; DNA: TGTGCCAGCAGCTTGGCAGGGAAAAGGTACGAGCAGTACTTC; CDR3: CASSLAGKRYEQYF
V: TRBV6-5; size: NA; J: TRBJ1-2; D: TRBD1; DNA: TGTGCCAGCAGGACCGGGACAGGAGCCTATGGCTACACCTTC; CDR3: CASRTGTGAYGYTF
V: TRBV19; size: NA; J: TRBJ2-7; D: TRBD2; DNA: TGTGCCAGTAAGGTGACGGGGGGGTCACCTTACGAGCAGTACTTC; CDR3: CASKVTGGSPYEQYF
V: TRBV6-1; size: few; J: TRBJ2-3; D: NA; DNA: TGTGCCAGCAGTGAAAATAGGGGCCCTAGAGGGCAGTATTTT; CDR3: CASSENRGPRGQYF
V: TRBV7-3; size: NA; J: TRBJ2-2; D: TRBD1; DNA: TGTGCCAGCAGCTTAACGCGAACAGGGGACACCGGGGAGCTGTTTTTT; CDR3: CASSLTRTGDTGELFF
V: TRBV6-5; size: NA; J: TRBJ1-2; D: TRBD1; DNA: TGTGCCAGCAGTTACTGGACAGGGGGCTCGGATGGCTACACCTTC; CDR3: CASSYWTGGSDGYTF
V: TRBV29-1; size: NA; J: TRBJ1-1; D: NA; DNA: TGCAGCGTTGAAGGGGCGAACACTGAAGCTTTCTTT; CDR3: CSVEGANTEAFF
V: TRBV12-5; size: NA; J: TRBJ2-7; D: TRBD1; DNA: TGTGCTAGTGGTTTGGGCCTTAAAGACAGGGTATCAAAACCCTACGAGCAGTACTTC; CDR3: CASGLGLKDRVSKPYEQYF
V: TRBV5-4; size: NA; J: TRBJ1-3; D: TRBD1; DNA: TGTGCCAGCAGCTCGCGACAGGGTGGAAACTCTGGAAACACCATATATTTT; CDR3: CASSSRQGGNSGNTIYF
V: TRBV19; size: NA; J: TRBJ2-4; D: NA; DNA: TGTGCCAGTAGTAGGACTCCGAGAGCCAAAAACATTCAGTACTTC; CDR3: CASSRTPRAKNIQYF
V: TRBV12-3/TRBV12-4; size: NA; J: TRBJ1-2; D: TRBD1; DNA: TGTGCCAGCAGTCCTCAGACAGGGAGTGGCTACACCTTC; CDR3: CASSPQTGSGYTF
V: TRBV3-1/TRBV3-2; size: NA; J: TRBJ1-1; D: NA; DNA: TGTGCCAGCAGCCAAACACAGAAGAACACTGAAGCTTTCTTT; CDR3: CASSQTQKNTEAFF
V: TRBV7-6; size: NA; J: TRBJ1-4; D: NA; DNA: TGTGCCAGCAGCACCGAACAGGGTGTCCTTGAAAAACTGTTTTTT; CDR3: CASSTEQGVLEKLFF
V: TRBV5-1; size: once; J: TRBJ2-5; D: TRBD2; DNA: TGCGCCAGCAGCCGGGGGGCCGCGGGGGGCAAAGAGACCCAGTACTTC; CDR3: CASSRGAAGGKETQYF
V: TRBV18; size: NA; J: TRBJ1-2; D: TRBD1; DNA: TGTGCCAGCTCACCAGCAGGGGGCGACTATGGCTACACCTTC; CDR3: CASSPAGGDYGYTF
V: TRBV4-1; size: few; J: TRBJ2-2; D: NA; DNA: TGCGCCAGCAGCCAACTAGCGTTGATGAACACCGGGGAGCTGTTTTTT; CDR3: CASSQLALMNTGELFF
V: TRBV19; size: NA; J: TRBJ1-2; D: NA; DNA: TGTGCCAGTAGTAGGACAGCGTATGGCTACACCTTC; CDR3: CASSRTAYGYTF
V: TRBV19; size: once; J: TRBJ2-2; D: TRBD1; DNA: TGTGCCAGTAGTACTAAGGGGGCAACCGGGGAGCTGTTTTTT; CDR3: CASSTKGATGELFF
V: TRBV5-4; size: NA; J: TRBJ2-1; D: TRBD2; DNA: TGTGCCAGCAGCCACGATGTTCTAGCGGGGGGGCGGAGTGAGCAGTTCTTC; CDR3: CASSHDVLAGGRSEQFF
V: TRBV27; size: NA; J: TRBJ2-7; D: TRBD1; DNA: TGTGCCAGCAGTTCGGGACAGCCCTTCTACGAGCAGTACTTC; CDR3: CASSSGQPFYEQYF
V: TRBV19; size: once; J: TRBJ1-2; D: NA; DNA: TGTGCCAGTAGCTTATTCGGGATCTATGGCTACACCTTC; CDR3: CASSLFGIYGYTF
V: TRBV4-1; size: NA; J: TRBJ2-7; D: NA; DNA: TGCGCCAGCAGCCAACCTACAGGGAACCCCTACGAGCAGTACTTC; CDR3: CASSQPTGNPYEQYF
V: TRBV9; size: once; J: TRBJ2-3; D: TRBD2; DNA: TGTGCCAGCAGCGTAGACACTAGCGGGGGACTCACAGATACGCAGTATTTT; CDR3: CASSVDTSGGLTDTQYF
V: TRBV3-1/TRBV3-2; size: NA; J: TRBJ2-7; D: TRBD1; DNA: TGTGCCAGCAGCCCTGGACAGGGGAACGAGCAGTACTTC; CDR3: CASSPGQGNEQYF
V: TRBV6-2/TRBV6-3; size: NA; J: TRBJ1-6; D: TRBD1; DNA: TGTGCCAGCAGCCGGAGGGGACAGCCGAATTCACCCCTCCACTTT; CDR3: CASSRRGQPNSPLHF
V: TRBV11-3; size: NA; J: TRBJ2-1; D: NA; DNA: TGTGCCAGCAGCTTTGAGGCGGCCCACTACAATGAGCAGTTCTTC; CDR3: CASSFEAAHYNEQFF
V: TRBV7-9; size: once; J: TRBJ2-3; D: TRBD1; DNA: TGTGCCAGCAGCTTAGGGACAGGTGTGGATATGGATACGCAGTATTTT; CDR3: CASSLGTGVDMDTQYF
V: TRBV5-4; size: NA; J: TRBJ2-5; D: NA; DNA: TGTGCCAGCACCGAGGGTACAGAGACCCAGTACTTC; CDR3: CASTEGTETQYF
V: TRBV19; size: NA; J: TRBJ1-3; D: NA; DNA: TGTGCCAGTAGTTACCCAGTAACCCTTTCCTCTGGAAACACCATATATTTT; CDR3: CASSYPVTLSSGNTIYF